This TCR beta chain stems from a study of post-analysis software for immune sequencing data. For the study at large: The disease courses spanned relapsing-remitting, secondary progressive and progressive-relapsing forms of multiple sclerosis.

A remark on this clonotype: Its antigen is as yet unknown. A junction end diverges from the germline sequence, so it may reflect a read error.

Tagging with unique molecular identifiers was a feature of the TCR beta cDNA libraries. MiXCR, applied by TCRdb to the PCR reads, yields one record per CDR3 protein. The sample records 500,000 to 600,000 distinct CDR3 sequences, roughly 47% being singletons. Germline V CDR1 and CDR2: SGHRS, YFSETQ. The CDR3 has 16 residues. Study-level findings and limits: Controls showed lower frequencies than patients for roughly five TRBV segments, and TRBV5-6, TRBV5-1 and TRBV20-1 were among these. Multiple sclerosis was associated with a significant reduction in normalized Chao1 diversity relative to controls.

Sequenced sample: blood. This chain uses TRBV5-1 with TRBJ2-1, with 9 bases matching TRBD2. The source of this sequence is a girl aged 10 to 17 with multiple sclerosis. CDR3 DNA sequence: TGCGCCAGCAGCTTGGGGGTAGCGGGGGCTTCCAATCAGCAGTTCTTC. The encoded protein is CASSLGVAGASNQQFF.